The 6 T cell receptor beta chains below come from one sample, sequenced in a study of blood T cell repertoires in COVID-19. Libraries were prepared by immunoSEQ multiplex PCR; TCRdb keeps only in-frame clonotypes and omits some of them. This table holds approximately 70,000 clones, 86% found once. Sequenced material: peripheral blood. The receptors come from an older woman with acute or convalescent COVID-19.

The rearrangement uses TRBV5-1 and TRBJ2-1; 9 bases map to TRBD1. Germline CDR1 is SGHRS and CDR2 is YFSETQ. V dropped 1 base and J dropped 5; count of bases not matched to a gene: 4. This CDR3 spans 15 amino acids. The CDR3 nucleotides read TGCGCCAGCAGCTTGACAGGGGGCGAGCACAATGAGCAGTTCTTC. Residues: CASSLTGGEHNEQFF.

This clone turned up a few times. The chain joins TRBV6-5 to TRBJ2-5; 8 bases fit TRBD2. The CDR3 is made up of 15 amino acids. Per germline, CDR1 MNHEY and CDR2 SVGAGI. V trimming: 2 bases; J trimming: 1 base; junction bases outside the gene matches: 3. CDR3 nucleotides: TGTGCCAGCAGTTACGGAGCGGGGGTCCAAGAGACCCAGTACTTC. It yields the protein CASSYGAGVQETQYF.

This clone occurred a few times. The J gene is TRBJ1-1, the V gene TRBV30; the match to TRBD1 covers 7 bases. V dropped 5 bases and J dropped 4; count of bases not matched to a gene: 4. Per the germline V gene, CDR1 is GTSNPN and CDR2 is SVGIG (reference sequence). The CDR3 covers 12 residues. CDR3 nucleotides: TGTGCCTGGGAGACAGGGAGCACTGAAGCTTTCTTT. Its translation: CAWETGSTEAFF.

The chain joins TRBV7-9 to TRBJ2-5; 10 nucleotides agree with TRBD2. The CDR3 sequence is 17 residues long. V dropped 3 bases and J dropped 4; count of bases not matched to a gene: 11. CDR1 SEHNR and CDR2 FQNEAQ come from the germline V gene (reference sequence). The CDR3 nucleotides read TGTGCCAGCAGCTTCAGCGGGGGGGCCCCGCATCGAGAGACCCAGTACTTC. Translating gives CASSFSGGAPHRETQYF.

This rearrangement joins TRBV10-1 to TRBJ2-2; 8 bases agree with TRBD1. CDR3 length equals 14 residues. Trimming removed 4 bases from V and 6 bases from J; junction bases left unmatched: 4. Germline loops: CDR1 WNHNN, CDR2 SYGVQD (reference sequence). As DNA, the CDR3 is TGCGCCAGCAGTGGACAGGGGAAGGCCGGGGAGCTGTTTTTT. It specifies CASSGQGKAGELFF.

This chain links TRBV6-1 with TRBJ2-1; D perhaps matches TRBD1 (6 bases). The CDR3 extends over 14 amino acids. Trimming cost V 2 bases and J 7 bases, with 12 bases left between them. Per germline, CDR1 MNHNS and CDR2 SASEGT. CDR3 coding DNA: TGTGCCAGCAGTGAACTGGACAGTCGTAATGAGCAGTTCTTC. Encoded protein: CASSELDSRNEQFF.